This T cell receptor beta chain was identified during a study of T cells in Graves' hyperthyroidism and ophthalmopathy. Patients affected by ophthalmopathy presented a Clinical Activity Score of at least 3, a NOSPECS grade of at least 4, and disease duration below 3 months. PBMCs came from 9 to 10 ml fresh peripheral blood. Findings and limits, study-wide: Most thyroid clonotypes expanded above 0.001 appeared in blood too.

This clonotype was detected many times. Its specificity is unknown. The V gene lost 5 bases and the J gene lost 7 bases, with 14 bases spanning the gap. The CDR3 has 13 amino acids. Germline V gene lookup returns CDR1 SGHAT and CDR2 FQNNGV. Amplification targeted TCR beta CDR3 regions from RNA transcripts. TCR CDR3 regions were first amplified by RT-PCR with HTBI primers. TCRdb recomputed calls from the multiplex PCR reads with MiXCR, one row per CDR3 protein. The data show fewer than 400,000 distinct CDR3 sequences, over 12% seen once. This chain connects TRBV11-2 to TRBJ1-1, with D perhaps TRBD1 (5 bases). The sequenced sample was blood. The receptor was isolated from a man in his fifties or sixties with Graves' ophthalmopathy. This chain's CDR3 is CASSPSEGREAFF. The CDR3 DNA reads TGTGCCAGCAGCCCCTCGGAGGGGCGTGAAGCTTTCTTT.